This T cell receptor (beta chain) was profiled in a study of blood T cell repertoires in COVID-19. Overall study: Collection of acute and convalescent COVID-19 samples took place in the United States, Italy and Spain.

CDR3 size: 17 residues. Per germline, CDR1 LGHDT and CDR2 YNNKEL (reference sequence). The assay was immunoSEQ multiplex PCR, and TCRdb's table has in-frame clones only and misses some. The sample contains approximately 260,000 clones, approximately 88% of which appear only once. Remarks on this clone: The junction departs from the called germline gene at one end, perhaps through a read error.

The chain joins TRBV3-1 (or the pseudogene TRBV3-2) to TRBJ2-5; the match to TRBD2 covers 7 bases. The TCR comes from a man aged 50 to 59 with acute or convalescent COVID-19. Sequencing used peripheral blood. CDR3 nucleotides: TGTGCCAACAGCCAGAGGGGATCTGGGCGGGGGCAAGAGACCCAGTACTTC. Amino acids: CANSQRGSGRGQETQYF.